This is a list of T cell receptor beta chains from one sample in a study of T-cell memory formation after mild COVID-19. TCRdb processed the 5' RACE reads anew with MiXCR; each CDR3 protein has one entry. The sample holds 190,000 or so distinct CDR3 sequences; about a fifth are singletons and the top ten take 23%. Sequencing was done on a sample of PBMCs or a T cell subset sorted from them (not recorded which). All receptors come from an adult woman who had mild COVID-19 (a few samples of this study predate the infection). Cell type and time point are not known. Both conserved end residues are part of each CDR3. A D gene is named only where the DNA matches it firmly. Rows give clone size only sometimes, using once, few, many, or a class for an expanded clone.

clone_size: few
j_call: TRBJ2-5
v_call: TRBV11-2
d_call: -
cdr3_nt: TGTGCCAGCAGTACTCCCGGACAAGAGACCCAGTACTTC
cdr3_aa: CASSTPGQETQYF

clone_size: -
j_call: TRBJ2-3
v_call: TRBV5-1
d_call: TRBD2
cdr3_nt: TGCGCCAGCAGCCCTCGGACTAGCGGGGGATTGGATACGCAGTATTTT
cdr3_aa: CASSPRTSGGLDTQYF

clone_size: -
j_call: TRBJ2-7
v_call: TRBV2
d_call: TRBD2
cdr3_nt: TGTGCCAGCAGTGAAGGGCGGGGGGCCTACGAGCAGTACTTC
cdr3_aa: CASSEGRGAYEQYF

clone_size: -
j_call: TRBJ2-3
v_call: TRBV7-8
d_call: -
cdr3_nt: TGTGCCAGCAGCTTAGATGGGCAGCCCTCCGATACGCAGTATTTT
cdr3_aa: CASSLDGQPSDTQYF

clone_size: -
j_call: TRBJ2-1
v_call: TRBV29-1
d_call: TRBD2
cdr3_nt: TGCAGCGTTGCCCCCAGCGGGGAATTATACAATGAGCAGTTCTTC
cdr3_aa: CSVAPSGELYNEQFF

clone_size: -
j_call: TRBJ2-1
v_call: TRBV7-9
d_call: TRBD1
cdr3_nt: TGTGCCAGCAGCTTAGTACGGACAGGGGGCAATGAGCAGTTCTTC
cdr3_aa: CASSLVRTGGNEQFF

clone_size: few
j_call: TRBJ2-7
v_call: TRBV7-9
d_call: -
cdr3_nt: TGTGCCAGCAGCTTAGCGGTCAGGGGATACGAGCAGTACTTC
cdr3_aa: CASSLAVRGYEQYF

clone_size: -
j_call: TRBJ1-2
v_call: TRBV27
d_call: -
cdr3_nt: TGTGCCAGCACTAAATGGGCCGGGGATCGATATGGCTACACCTTC
cdr3_aa: CASTKWAGDRYGYTF

clone_size: -
j_call: TRBJ1-1
v_call: TRBV12-3/TRBV12-4
d_call: -
cdr3_nt: TGTGCCAGCAGTTCCGCAGGGGCATACACTGAAGCTTTCTTT
cdr3_aa: CASSSAGAYTEAFF

clone_size: -
j_call: TRBJ2-7
v_call: TRBV7-9
d_call: -
cdr3_nt: TGTGCCAGCAGCTTAGTCCGAAATCCCTACGAGCAGTACTTC
cdr3_aa: CASSLVRNPYEQYF

clone_size: -
j_call: TRBJ2-1
v_call: TRBV5-1
d_call: -
cdr3_nt: TGCGCCAGCAGACCAGCGCTTGGACACAATGAGCAGTTCTTC
cdr3_aa: CASRPALGHNEQFF

clone_size: -
j_call: TRBJ1-5
v_call: TRBV6-1
d_call: TRBD1
cdr3_nt: TGTGCCAGCAGACAGGGGGCTAAGGAGCCCCAGCATTTT
cdr3_aa: CASRQGAKEPQHF

clone_size: many
j_call: TRBJ2-1
v_call: TRBV7-3
d_call: TRBD2
cdr3_nt: TGTGCCAGCAGCTTAAGCGGGAGCTCCTACAATGAGCAGTTCTTC
cdr3_aa: CASSLSGSSYNEQFF

clone_size: few
j_call: TRBJ2-5
v_call: TRBV24-1
d_call: -
cdr3_nt: TGTGCCACCAGTGATTTGTACAGGGAAGAGACCCAGTACTTC
cdr3_aa: CATSDLYREETQYF

clone_size: -
j_call: TRBJ2-1
v_call: TRBV10-3
d_call: TRBD2
cdr3_nt: TGTGCCATCAGCGGGGGGGCGGAAGGCAATGAGCAGTTCTTC
cdr3_aa: CAISGGAEGNEQFF

clone_size: few
j_call: TRBJ2-1
v_call: TRBV7-8
d_call: -
cdr3_nt: TGTGCCAGCAGCTTAGCCTATTACAATGAGCAGTTCTTC
cdr3_aa: CASSLAYYNEQFF

clone_size: few
j_call: TRBJ2-3
v_call: TRBV11-2
d_call: -
cdr3_nt: TGTGCCAGCAGCTTAGGTTGGGGTAGCACAGATACGCAGTATTTT
cdr3_aa: CASSLGWGSTDTQYF

clone_size: -
j_call: TRBJ2-3
v_call: TRBV27
d_call: -
cdr3_nt: TGTGCCAGCAGCGACATTTCTAGCACAGATACGCAGTATTTT
cdr3_aa: CASSDISSTDTQYF

clone_size: few
j_call: TRBJ2-6
v_call: TRBV7-8
d_call: TRBD1
cdr3_nt: TGTGCCAGCAGCTCCTCCGGGACAGGGTACTCTGGGGCCAACGTCCTGACTTTC
cdr3_aa: CASSSSGTGYSGANVLTF

clone_size: -
j_call: TRBJ1-2
v_call: TRBV5-1
d_call: TRBD1
cdr3_nt: TGCGCCAGCAGTCCTCTGCTCCCGACAGGGAACTATGGCTACACCTTC
cdr3_aa: CASSPLLPTGNYGYTF

clone_size: -
j_call: TRBJ2-2
v_call: TRBV12-3/TRBV12-4
d_call: TRBD1
cdr3_nt: TGTGCCAGCAGATTACAGGGGACAGCCGGGGAGCTGTTTTTT
cdr3_aa: CASRLQGTAGELFF

clone_size: -
j_call: TRBJ2-7
v_call: TRBV15
d_call: TRBD1
cdr3_nt: TGTGCCACCAGCAGAGATGGACAGGGGGCCTACGAGCAGTACTTC
cdr3_aa: CATSRDGQGAYEQYF

clone_size: few
j_call: TRBJ1-1
v_call: TRBV3-1
d_call: -
cdr3_nt: TGTGCCAGCAGCCAAGGATTGTCTGGGAACACTGAAGCTTTCTTT
cdr3_aa: CASSQGLSGNTEAFF

clone_size: few
j_call: TRBJ2-1
v_call: TRBV12-3/TRBV12-4
d_call: -
cdr3_nt: TGTGCCAGCAGTTTAGGGACTATCATTTACAATGAGCAGTTCTTC
cdr3_aa: CASSLGTIIYNEQFF

clone_size: -
j_call: TRBJ2-2
v_call: TRBV19
d_call: -
cdr3_nt: TGTGCCAGTAGTATCGACTCGAACACCGGGGAGCTGTTTTTT
cdr3_aa: CASSIDSNTGELFF

clone_size: -
j_call: TRBJ1-1
v_call: TRBV30
d_call: -
cdr3_nt: TGTGCCTGGACAGGGGTTAACACTGAAGCTTTCTTT
cdr3_aa: CAWTGVNTEAFF

clone_size: -
j_call: TRBJ2-7
v_call: TRBV19
d_call: TRBD2
cdr3_nt: TGTGCCAGTAGTACGAGACTAGCGGGGGCCGAAGAGCAGTACTTC
cdr3_aa: CASSTRLAGAEEQYF

clone_size: -
j_call: TRBJ1-2
v_call: TRBV27
d_call: TRBD1
cdr3_nt: TGTGCCAGCAGTGCAGGGGGCCCCTATGGCTACACCTTC
cdr3_aa: CASSAGGPYGYTF

clone_size: -
j_call: TRBJ2-2
v_call: TRBV9
d_call: -
cdr3_nt: TGTGCCAGCAGCCTCCGCGGCGGGAGGGAGCTGTTTTTT
cdr3_aa: CASSLRGGRELFF

clone_size: -
j_call: TRBJ2-2
v_call: TRBV12-3/TRBV12-4
d_call: TRBD1
cdr3_nt: TGTGCCAGCAGTTTAGCCCCGGGACAGGGGGCGCGAGCCGGGGAGCTGTTTTTT
cdr3_aa: CASSLAPGQGARAGELFF

clone_size: few
j_call: TRBJ2-3
v_call: TRBV7-9
d_call: TRBD2
cdr3_nt: TGTGCCAGCAGCTTGGGACTAGCGGAACACACAGATACGCAGTATTTT
cdr3_aa: CASSLGLAEHTDTQYF

clone_size: few
j_call: TRBJ2-7
v_call: TRBV6-2/TRBV6-3
d_call: TRBD2
cdr3_nt: TGTGCCAGCAGTTACTCGATGGGACTAGCGGGAGTCAATCCTTCTCCCTCCTACGAGCAGTACTTC
cdr3_aa: CASSYSMGLAGVNPSPSYEQYF

clone_size: -
j_call: TRBJ2-6
v_call: TRBV7-6
d_call: TRBD2
cdr3_nt: TGTGCCAGCAGCCTAGCGGGACAGTTGAACTCTGGGGCCAACGTCATGACTTTC
cdr3_aa: CASSLAGQLNSGANVMTF

clone_size: -
j_call: TRBJ2-1
v_call: TRBV9
d_call: TRBD1
cdr3_nt: TGTGCCAGCAGCGATCCCGGGACAGGGTACAATGAGCAGTTCTTC
cdr3_aa: CASSDPGTGYNEQFF

clone_size: -
j_call: TRBJ2-7
v_call: TRBV27
d_call: TRBD1
cdr3_nt: TGTGCCAGCAGTAGGCCGGGGACAGGGGTCCTCGAGCAGTACTTC
cdr3_aa: CASSRPGTGVLEQYF

clone_size: once
j_call: TRBJ1-4
v_call: TRBV7-9
d_call: -
cdr3_nt: TGTGCCTTCGGACAGATTAAGGGAGGGAATGAAAAACTGTTTTTT
cdr3_aa: CAFGQIKGGNEKLFF

clone_size: -
j_call: TRBJ2-1
v_call: TRBV9
d_call: -
cdr3_nt: TGTGCCAGCAGCCCAGAGGAGGGGCAAGGGTCCTACAATGAGCAGTTCTTC
cdr3_aa: CASSPEEGQGSYNEQFF

clone_size: -
j_call: TRBJ2-7
v_call: TRBV7-8
d_call: TRBD1
cdr3_nt: TGTGCCAGCAGCCCGTATACAGGGGGCGCTTACGAGCAGTACTTC
cdr3_aa: CASSPYTGGAYEQYF

clone_size: few
j_call: TRBJ2-2
v_call: TRBV6-5
d_call: -
cdr3_nt: TGTGCCAGCAGAACCGGGGAGGTGACCGGGGAGCTGTTTTTT
cdr3_aa: CASRTGEVTGELFF

clone_size: -
j_call: TRBJ2-1
v_call: TRBV12-3/TRBV12-4
d_call: TRBD2
cdr3_nt: TGTGCCAGCAGTTTAGGACTAGCGGTACCCTACAATGAGCAGTTCTTC
cdr3_aa: CASSLGLAVPYNEQFF

clone_size: -
j_call: TRBJ2-1
v_call: TRBV15
d_call: TRBD1
cdr3_nt: TGTGCCACCAGCAGAGACAGGGGGTTCTACAATGAGCAGTTCTTC
cdr3_aa: CATSRDRGFYNEQFF

clone_size: -
j_call: TRBJ2-1
v_call: TRBV12-3/TRBV12-4
d_call: -
cdr3_nt: TGTGCCAGCAGTTTGCCAGGTGGCAATGAGCAGTTCTTC
cdr3_aa: CASSLPGGNEQFF

clone_size: -
j_call: TRBJ2-7
v_call: TRBV6-5
d_call: -
cdr3_nt: TGTGCCAGCAGCCCCGGACAGACCCCCTACGAGCAGTACTTC
cdr3_aa: CASSPGQTPYEQYF

clone_size: few
j_call: TRBJ2-3
v_call: TRBV5-5
d_call: TRBD2
cdr3_nt: TGTGCCAGCAGCTTCTGGATAGCGGGGACCACAGATACGCAGTATTTT
cdr3_aa: CASSFWIAGTTDTQYF

clone_size: -
j_call: TRBJ2-1
v_call: TRBV4-3
d_call: -
cdr3_nt: TGCGCCAGCAGCCCCGGCATCGGTAGTTGGCAGTTCTTC
cdr3_aa: CASSPGIGSWQFF

clone_size: -
j_call: TRBJ2-3
v_call: TRBV7-9
d_call: -
cdr3_nt: TGTGCCAGCATCTTGAGCACAGGGACCACAGATACGCAGTATTTT
cdr3_aa: CASILSTGTTDTQYF

clone_size: few
j_call: TRBJ1-6
v_call: TRBV6-2/TRBV6-3
d_call: -
cdr3_nt: TGTGCCAGCATCCCCTCTCCGCAGGTTAATTCACCCCTCCACTTT
cdr3_aa: CASIPSPQVNSPLHF

clone_size: -
j_call: TRBJ2-3
v_call: TRBV6-1
d_call: -
cdr3_nt: TGTGCCAGCAGTCGGGCCGGCGCCTCCGGGGATACGCAGTATTTT
cdr3_aa: CASSRAGASGDTQYF

clone_size: -
j_call: TRBJ2-7
v_call: TRBV7-9
d_call: TRBD1
cdr3_nt: TGTGCCAGCAGCTCCGGCCCGGGACAGGGGTACGAGCAGTACTTC
cdr3_aa: CASSSGPGQGYEQYF

clone_size: few
j_call: TRBJ2-3
v_call: TRBV7-9
d_call: TRBD2
cdr3_nt: TGTGCCAGCAGCTTAGGAACTAGCGGGACTAGCACAGATACGCAGTATTTT
cdr3_aa: CASSLGTSGTSTDTQYF